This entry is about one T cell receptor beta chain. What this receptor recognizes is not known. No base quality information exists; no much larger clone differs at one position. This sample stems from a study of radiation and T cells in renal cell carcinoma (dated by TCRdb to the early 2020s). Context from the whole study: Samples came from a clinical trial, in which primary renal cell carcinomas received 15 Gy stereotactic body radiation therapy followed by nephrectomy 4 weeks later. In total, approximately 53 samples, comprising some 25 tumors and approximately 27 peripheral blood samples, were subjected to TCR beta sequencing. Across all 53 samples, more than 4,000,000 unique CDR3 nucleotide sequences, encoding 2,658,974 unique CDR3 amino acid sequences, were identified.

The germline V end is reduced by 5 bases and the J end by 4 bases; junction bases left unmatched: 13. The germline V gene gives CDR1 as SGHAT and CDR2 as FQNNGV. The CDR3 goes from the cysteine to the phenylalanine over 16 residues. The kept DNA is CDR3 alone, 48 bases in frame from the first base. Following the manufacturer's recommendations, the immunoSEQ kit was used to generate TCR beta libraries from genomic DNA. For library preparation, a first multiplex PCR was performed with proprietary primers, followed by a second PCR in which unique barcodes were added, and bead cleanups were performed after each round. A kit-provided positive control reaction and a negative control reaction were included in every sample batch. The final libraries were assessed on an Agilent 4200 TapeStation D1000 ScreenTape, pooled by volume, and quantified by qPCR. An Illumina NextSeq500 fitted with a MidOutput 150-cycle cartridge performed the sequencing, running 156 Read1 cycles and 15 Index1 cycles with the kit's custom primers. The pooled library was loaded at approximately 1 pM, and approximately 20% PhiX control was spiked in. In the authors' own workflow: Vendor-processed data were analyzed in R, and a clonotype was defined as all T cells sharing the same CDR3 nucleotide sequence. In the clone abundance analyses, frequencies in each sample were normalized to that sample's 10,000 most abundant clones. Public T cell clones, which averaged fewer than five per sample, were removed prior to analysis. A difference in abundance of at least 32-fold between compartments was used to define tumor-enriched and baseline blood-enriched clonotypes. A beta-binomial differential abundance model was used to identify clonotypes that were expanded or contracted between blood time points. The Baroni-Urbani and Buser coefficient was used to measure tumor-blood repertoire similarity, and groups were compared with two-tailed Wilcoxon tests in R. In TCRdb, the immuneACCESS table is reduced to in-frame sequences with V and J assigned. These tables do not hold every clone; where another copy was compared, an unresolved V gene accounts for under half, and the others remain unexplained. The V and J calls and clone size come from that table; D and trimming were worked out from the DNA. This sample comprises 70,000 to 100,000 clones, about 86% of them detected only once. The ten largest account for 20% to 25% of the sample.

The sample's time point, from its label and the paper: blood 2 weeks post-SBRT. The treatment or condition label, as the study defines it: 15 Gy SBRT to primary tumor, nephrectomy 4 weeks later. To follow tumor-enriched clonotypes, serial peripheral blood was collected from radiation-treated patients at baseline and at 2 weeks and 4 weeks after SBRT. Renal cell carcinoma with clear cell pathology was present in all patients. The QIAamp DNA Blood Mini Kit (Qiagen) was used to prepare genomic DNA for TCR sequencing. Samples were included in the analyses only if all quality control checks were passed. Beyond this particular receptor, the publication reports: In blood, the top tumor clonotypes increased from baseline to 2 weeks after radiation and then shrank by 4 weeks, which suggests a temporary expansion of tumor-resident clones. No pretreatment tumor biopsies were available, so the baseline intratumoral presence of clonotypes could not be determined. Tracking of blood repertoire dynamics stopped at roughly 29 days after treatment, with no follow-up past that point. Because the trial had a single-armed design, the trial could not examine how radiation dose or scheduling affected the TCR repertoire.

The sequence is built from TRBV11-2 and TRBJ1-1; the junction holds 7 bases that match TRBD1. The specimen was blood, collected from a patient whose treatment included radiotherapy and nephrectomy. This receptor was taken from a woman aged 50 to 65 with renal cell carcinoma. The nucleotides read TGTGCCAGCAGCCCACGTCCCACAGGGGCGGCCACTGAAGCTTTCTTT. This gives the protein CASSPRPTGAATEAFF.